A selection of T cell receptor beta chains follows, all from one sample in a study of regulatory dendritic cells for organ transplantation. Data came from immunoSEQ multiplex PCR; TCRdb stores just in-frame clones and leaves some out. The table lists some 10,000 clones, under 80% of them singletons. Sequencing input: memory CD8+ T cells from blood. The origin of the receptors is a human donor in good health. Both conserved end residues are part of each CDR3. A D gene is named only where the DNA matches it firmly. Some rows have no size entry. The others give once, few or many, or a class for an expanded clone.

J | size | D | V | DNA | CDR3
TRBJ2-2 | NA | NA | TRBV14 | TGTGCCAGCAGCCCGTATAACACCGGGGAGCTGTTTTTT | CASSPYNTGELFF
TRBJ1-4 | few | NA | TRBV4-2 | TGTGCCAGCAGCCAAGAAGTGGCCGGTGGATTTAATGAAAAACTGTTTTTT | CASSQEVAGGFNEKLFF
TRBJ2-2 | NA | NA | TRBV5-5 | TGTGCCAGCAGCCACGAAACAGGGCCCACCGGGGAGCTGTTTTTT | CASSHETGPTGELFF
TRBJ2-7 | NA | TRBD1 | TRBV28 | TGTGCCAGCAGGCCCCTACCGGGACAGGGGGTCGGCCGGTCCTACGAGCAGTACTTC | CASRPLPGQGVGRSYEQYF
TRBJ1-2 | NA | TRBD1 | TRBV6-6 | TGTGCCAGCCAGGGGGCGGGAGGCTACACCTTC | CASQGAGGYTF
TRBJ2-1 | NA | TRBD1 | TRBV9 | TGTGCCAGCAGCGGGGGACAGGGGGCGCAGGTCTGGGATGAGCAGTTCTTC | CASSGGQGAQVWDEQFF
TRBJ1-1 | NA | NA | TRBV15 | TGTGCCACCAGCAATCAGGGAAGGGCTGAAGCTTTCTTT | CATSNQGRAEAFF
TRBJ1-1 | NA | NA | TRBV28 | TGTGCCAGCAGTTTAGTGGACACTGAAGCTTTCTTT | CASSLVDTEAFF
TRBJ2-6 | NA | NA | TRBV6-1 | TGTGCCAGCAGTGGTACCTCTGGGGCCAACGTCCTGACTTTC | CASSGTSGANVLTF
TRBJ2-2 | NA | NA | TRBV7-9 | TGTGCCAGCACCACTACCGTCCAGGTGGACACCGGGGAGCTGTTTTTT | CASTTTVQVDTGELFF
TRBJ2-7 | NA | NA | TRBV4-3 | TGCGCCAGCAGCCCAGAATTGAGTGTAGAGCAGTACTTC | CASSPELSVEQYF
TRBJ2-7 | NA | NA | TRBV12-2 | TGTGCAAGTCGCTTAGTAGCGCCCAGAACCTACGAGCAGTACTTC | CASRLVAPRTYEQYF
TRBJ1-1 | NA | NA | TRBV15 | TGTGCCACCAGCAGAGTTGCAGCGAACACTGAAGCTTTCTTT | CATSRVAANTEAFF
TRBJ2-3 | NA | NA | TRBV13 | TGTGCCAGCAGCTCCTCCGGACGGGACCCACCCCCGGTTGGCACAGATACGCAGTATTTT | CASSSSGRDPPPVGTDTQYF
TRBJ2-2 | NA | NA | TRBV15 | TGTGCCACCAGCATTCTCAGGGCCACCGGGGAGCTGTTTTTT | CATSILRATGELFF
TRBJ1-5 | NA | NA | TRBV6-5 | TGTGCCAGCAGTTACTCCCAGGGATTGGGTCAGCCCCAGCATTTT | CASSYSQGLGQPQHF
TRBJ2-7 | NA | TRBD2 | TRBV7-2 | TGTGCCAGCAGCTTAGTAGCGGGGGGTACAAAGGACGAGCAGTACTTC | CASSLVAGGTKDEQYF
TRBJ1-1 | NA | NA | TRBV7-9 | TGTGCCAGCAGCTTTGATCAAGGGGAAGCTTTCTTT | CASSFDQGEAFF
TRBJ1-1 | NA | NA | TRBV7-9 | TGTGCCAGCAGCTTAATGAACACTGAAGCTTTCTTT | CASSLMNTEAFF
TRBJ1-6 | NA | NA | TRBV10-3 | TGTGCCATCAGTGAGGAAGCCGATTCGCCCCTCCACTTT | CAISEEADSPLHF
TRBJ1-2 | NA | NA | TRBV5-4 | TGTGCCAGCAGCTTGGCCGACAGGAGCCCACTCTATGGCTACACCTTC | CASSLADRSPLYGYTF
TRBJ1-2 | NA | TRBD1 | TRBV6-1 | TGTGCCAGCAGTGAAAGTCCCGGGACAGCTAACTATGGCTACACCTTC | CASSESPGTANYGYTF
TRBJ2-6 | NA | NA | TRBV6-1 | TGTGCCAGCAGTGAATCGGGCTTATGGCAGGGGGGGCCAATTGTCCTGACTTTC | CASSESGLWQGGPIVLTF